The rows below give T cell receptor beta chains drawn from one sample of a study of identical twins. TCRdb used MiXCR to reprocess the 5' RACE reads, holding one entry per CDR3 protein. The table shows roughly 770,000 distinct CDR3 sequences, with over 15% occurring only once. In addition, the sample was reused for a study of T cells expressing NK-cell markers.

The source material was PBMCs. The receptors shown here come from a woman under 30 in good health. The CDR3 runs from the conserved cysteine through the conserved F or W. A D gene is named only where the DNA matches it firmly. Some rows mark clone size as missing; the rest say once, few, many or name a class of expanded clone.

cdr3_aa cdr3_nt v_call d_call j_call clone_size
CASSPRGRGDLDIQYF TGTGCCAGCAGTCCACGGGGCAGGGGGGATTTGGACATTCAGTACTTC TRBV3-1 - TRBJ2-4 few
CASSRQVLRAFF TGTGCCAGCAGTCGACAGGTCCTCAGGGCTTTCTTT TRBV6-1 - TRBJ1-1 few
CSARGASGNSYNEQFF TGCAGTGCTAGAGGAGCGAGCGGGAACTCCTACAATGAGCAGTTCTTC TRBV20-1 TRBD2 TRBJ2-1 -
CASSSSGGARYNEQFF TGCGCCAGCAGCTCCTCCGGGGGGGCCCGGTACAATGAGCAGTTCTTC TRBV5-1 TRBD2 TRBJ2-1 few
CASSLAPLNQETQYF TGTGCCAGCAGCTTAGCCCCACTAAACCAAGAGACCCAGTACTTC TRBV7-2 - TRBJ2-5 -
CASSQLPRTGAVREQFF TGTGCCAGCAGCCAACTACCCCGGACAGGGGCCGTACGTGAGCAGTTCTTC TRBV3-1 TRBD1 TRBJ2-1 -
CASSRFQTVIRAAVDTQYF TGCGCCAGCAGTCGGTTTCAAACTGTCATCAGGGCTGCCGTAGATACGCAGTATTTT TRBV5-1 - TRBJ2-3 -
CASSSSFAGGHEQFF TGCGCCAGCAGCTCATCCTTTGCGGGGGGGCATGAGCAGTTCTTC TRBV5-1 TRBD2 TRBJ2-1 -
CASSLWGSGMGQPQHF TGTGCCAGCAGTTTATGGGGCTCTGGAATGGGTCAGCCCCAGCATTTT TRBV12-3/TRBV12-4 - TRBJ1-5 few
CASSLVGDRLGNYNEQFF TGTGCCAGCAGCTTAGTCGGAGACCGCCTCGGGAACTACAATGAGCAGTTCTTC TRBV7-8 - TRBJ2-1 -
CASSPGNDRADTQYF TGCGCCAGCAGCCCGGGAAACGACAGGGCAGATACGCAGTATTTT TRBV4-3 TRBD1 TRBJ2-3 -
CASSYVQDVQETQYF TGTGCCAGCAGTTACGTCCAGGACGTTCAAGAGACCCAGTACTTC TRBV6-5 - TRBJ2-5 few
CASSFGFRRDGLYEQYF TGTGCCAGCAGCTTTGGCTTCCGACGGGACGGTCTCTACGAGCAGTACTTC TRBV7-2 - TRBJ2-7 -
CASSLGNRVYEQYF TGTGCCAGCAGCTTAGGTAACAGGGTCTACGAGCAGTACTTC TRBV7-2 - TRBJ2-7 few
CASQGVTGELFF TGTGCCTCCCAGGGGGTTACCGGGGAGCTGTTTTTT TRBV24-1 TRBD1 TRBJ2-2 -
CAWTGSEHSYEQYF TGTGCCTGGACGGGTAGCGAACACTCCTACGAGCAGTACTTC TRBV30 - TRBJ2-7 many
CASSYPGTRRTYEQFF TGTGCCAGCTCGTACCCCGGGACTAGGCGAACATATGAGCAGTTCTTC TRBV25-1 TRBD2 TRBJ2-1 -
CASSPPGASGAETQYF TGCGCCAGCAGCCCTCCGGGAGCTAGCGGGGCAGAGACCCAGTACTTC TRBV5-1 TRBD2 TRBJ2-5 -
CASSVSGGMDTQYF TGTGCCAGCAGCGTAAGCGGGGGGATGGATACGCAGTATTTT TRBV2 TRBD2 TRBJ2-3 -
CASSKGGSRETQYF TGTGCCAGCAGCAAGGGCGGCTCCCGAGAGACCCAGTACTTC TRBV21-1 - TRBJ2-5 -
CSAPRQGNEQYF TGCAGTGCTCCCCGACAGGGTAACGAGCAGTACTTC TRBV20-1 TRBD1 TRBJ2-7 -
CASSPVLAVIQETQYF TGTGCCAGCAGCCCCGTACTAGCGGTGATCCAAGAGACCCAGTACTTC TRBV27 TRBD2 TRBJ2-5 once
CASSLRLAGSIDTQYF TGTGCCAGCAGCCTTAGACTAGCGGGATCGATAGATACGCAGTATTTT TRBV12-3/TRBV12-4 TRBD2 TRBJ2-3 few
CASRRSGDPYNEQFF TGTGCCAGCAGACGTAGCGGAGATCCCTACAATGAGCAGTTCTTC TRBV6-2/TRBV6-3 - TRBJ2-1 -
CAISVEETGELFF TGTGCCATCAGTGTCGAAGAAACCGGGGAGCTGTTTTTT TRBV10-3 - TRBJ2-2 -
CATSRDRPRGADGYTF TGTGCCACCAGCAGAGATCGCCCCAGGGGGGCTGATGGCTACACCTTC TRBV15 TRBD1 TRBJ1-2 few
CSASTGGNEKLFF TGCAGTGCTTCCACAGGGGGGAATGAAAAACTGTTTTTT TRBV20-1 TRBD1 TRBJ1-4 few
CASSLAGGINSPLHF TGTGCCAGCAGCTTGGCAGGGGGAATTAATTCACCCCTCCACTTT TRBV7-9 TRBD1 TRBJ1-6 -
CSARWGDYNEQFF TGCAGTGCTAGGTGGGGGGACTACAATGAGCAGTTCTTC TRBV20-1 - TRBJ2-1 -
CASSIVAGGNEQFF TGCGCCAGTAGTATAGTAGCGGGAGGAAATGAGCAGTTCTTC TRBV19 TRBD2 TRBJ2-1 -
CATWTENYGYTF TGTGCCACTTGGACGGAGAACTATGGCTACACCTTC TRBV24-1 - TRBJ1-2 -
CASLNRNNEQFF TGTGCCAGCCTAAACCGCAACAATGAGCAGTTCTTC TRBV6-6 - TRBJ2-1 -
CASSRPDRSGRARSYNEQFF TGTGCCAGCAGCCGCCCCGATAGAAGCGGGAGGGCGAGGTCCTACAATGAGCAGTTCTTC TRBV11-1 TRBD2 TRBJ2-1 -
CASTDREGRKLFF TGTGCCAGCACGGACAGGGAAGGTCGGAAACTGTTTTTT TRBV6-1 TRBD1 TRBJ1-4 many
CASNQLNSPLHF TGTGCCAGCAACCAGCTAAATTCACCCCTCCACTTT TRBV6-6 - TRBJ1-6 -
CASSSWTSENYEQYF TGTGCCAGCAGCTCCTGGACTAGCGAAAACTACGAGCAGTACTTC TRBV11-2 TRBD2 TRBJ2-7 -
CASSYGGLSSYNEQFF TGTGCCAGCAGTTACGGAGGACTTAGCTCCTACAATGAGCAGTTCTTC TRBV6-2/TRBV6-3 - TRBJ2-1 few
CASRTGRGSLTHTDTQYF TGTGCCAGCAGAACGGGCAGGGGCAGTCTTACACACACAGATACGCAGTATTTT TRBV6-1 - TRBJ2-3 -
CASSFNMGPSSYNEQFF TGTGCCAGCAGTTTCAATATGGGCCCTAGCTCCTACAATGAGCAGTTCTTC TRBV27 - TRBJ2-1 -
CASSVVGGWNSPLHF TGTGCCAGCAGCGTAGTTGGGGGATGGAATTCACCCCTCCACTTT TRBV9 - TRBJ1-6 few
CASIAGGDNEQFF TGTGCCAGCATTGCGGGAGGGGACAATGAGCAGTTCTTC TRBV6-1 TRBD2 TRBJ2-1 few
CASSEGLAAFYEQYF TGTGCCAGCAGTGAGGGACTAGCGGCCTTCTACGAGCAGTACTTC TRBV12-3/TRBV12-4 TRBD2 TRBJ2-7 once
CATSRDHVDRDTQYF TGTGCCACCAGCAGAGATCATGTGGACCGGGATACGCAGTATTTT TRBV15 - TRBJ2-3 -
CASSYSVAGGRETQYF TGTGCCAGCAGTTACTCGGTAGCGGGGGGGCGGGAGACCCAGTACTTC TRBV6-5 TRBD2 TRBJ2-5 -